These T cell receptor beta chains were read from a single sample in a study of blood T cells in healthy people across ages. TCRdb ran MiXCR on the 5' RACE reads and lists one entry per CDR3 protein. The data contain over a million distinct CDR3 sequences, roughly 43% of them singletons. Sequencing was carried out using blood. These receptors were collected from a woman aged 18-29 years in good health. Both conserved end residues are part of each CDR3. Each record gives: D gene, clone size, V gene, J gene, CDR3 length, CDR3 DNA, CDR3 protein. D genes are given only for firm matches. Only part of the rows carry a size: once, few, many, or a class if the clone is expanded.

d_gene: TRBD2; abundance: many; v_gene: TRBV20-1; j_gene: TRBJ2-3; len: 15; CDR3nt: TGCAGTGCTAGCGGGAGGGCCATTGGGTCAGATACGCAGTATTTT; CDR3aa: CSASGRAIGSDTQYF
d_gene: NA; abundance: few; v_gene: TRBV6-2/TRBV6-3; j_gene: TRBJ1-5; len: 15; CDR3nt: TGTGCCAGCAGTTACCGGGACCCTAGCAATCAGCCCCAGCATTTT; CDR3aa: CASSYRDPSNQPQHF
d_gene: NA; abundance: few; v_gene: TRBV12-3/TRBV12-4; j_gene: TRBJ2-3; len: 13; CDR3nt: TGTGCCAGCACTCCGGGACTCTCAGATACGCAGTATTTT; CDR3aa: CASTPGLSDTQYF
d_gene: TRBD2; abundance: NA; v_gene: TRBV7-2; j_gene: TRBJ2-4; len: 14; CDR3nt: TGTGCCAGCAGCTCCAGACTAGCCGCAAACATTCAGTACTTC; CDR3aa: CASSSRLAANIQYF
d_gene: TRBD1; abundance: NA; v_gene: TRBV25-1; j_gene: TRBJ2-2; len: 16; CDR3nt: TGTGCCAGCAGGGCAAGACAGGGGGGGAACACCGGGGAGCTGTTTTTT; CDR3aa: CASRARQGGNTGELFF
d_gene: NA; abundance: NA; v_gene: TRBV4-3; j_gene: TRBJ1-2; len: 16; CDR3nt: TGCGCCAGCAGCCAAGAGGCATGGTTTCCAAGCTATGGCTACACCTTC; CDR3aa: CASSQEAWFPSYGYTF
d_gene: NA; abundance: NA; v_gene: TRBV12-3/TRBV12-4; j_gene: TRBJ1-2; len: 15; CDR3nt: TGTGCCAGCAGTTTAGCGGTAGGACAGCCTCTAGGCTACACCTTC; CDR3aa: CASSLAVGQPLGYTF
d_gene: NA; abundance: few; v_gene: TRBV7-2; j_gene: TRBJ2-3; len: 18; CDR3nt: TGTGCCAGCAGCTTAGAAGGCCTAGCGATGGGGGGCACAGATACGCAGTATTTT; CDR3aa: CASSLEGLAMGGTDTQYF
d_gene: TRBD2; abundance: many; v_gene: TRBV4-1; j_gene: TRBJ2-1; len: 16; CDR3nt: TGCGCCAGCAGTCCAGGGCTAGCGGGAGTCTACAATGAGCAGTTCTTC; CDR3aa: CASSPGLAGVYNEQFF
d_gene: NA; abundance: few; v_gene: TRBV15; j_gene: TRBJ2-1; len: 13; CDR3nt: TGTGCCACCAGCAGAGATCGGAGTTATGAGCAGTTCTTC; CDR3aa: CATSRDRSYEQFF
d_gene: TRBD2; abundance: NA; v_gene: TRBV2; j_gene: TRBJ2-4; len: 13; CDR3nt: TGTGCCAGCAGTGAAGCGCTTCGACTAGCGGAACACTTC; CDR3aa: CASSEALRLAEHF
d_gene: NA; abundance: many; v_gene: TRBV9; j_gene: TRBJ2-3; len: 16; CDR3nt: TGTGCCAGCAGCGTAGGCTGGACCCCTAGCACAGATACGCAGTATTTT; CDR3aa: CASSVGWTPSTDTQYF
d_gene: NA; abundance: NA; v_gene: TRBV4-1; j_gene: TRBJ1-1; len: 14; CDR3nt: TGCGCCAGCAGCACCCTGGACGGGAACACTGAAGCTTTCTTT; CDR3aa: CASSTLDGNTEAFF
d_gene: TRBD1; abundance: once; v_gene: TRBV29-1; j_gene: TRBJ1-1; len: 14; CDR3nt: TGCAGCGTTGCTAGATCTAGGACAGGGAGTGAAGCTTTCTTT; CDR3aa: CSVARSRTGSEAFF
d_gene: NA; abundance: NA; v_gene: TRBV20-1; j_gene: TRBJ2-7; len: 14; CDR3nt: TGCAGTGCGCCCCGCCAAGGGTTCTACAATGAGCAGTACTTC; CDR3aa: CSAPRQGFYNEQYF
d_gene: NA; abundance: once; v_gene: TRBV9; j_gene: TRBJ1-4; len: 14; CDR3nt: TGTGCCAGCAGCCCCCGGTCCAATAATGAAAAACTGTTTTTT; CDR3aa: CASSPRSNNEKLFF
d_gene: NA; abundance: once; v_gene: TRBV3-1; j_gene: TRBJ2-5; len: 16; CDR3nt: TGTGCCAGCAGCCAAGATGCGGATAGCGGAAAAGAGACCCAGTACTTC; CDR3aa: CASSQDADSGKETQYF
d_gene: NA; abundance: few; v_gene: TRBV20-1; j_gene: TRBJ2-3; len: 13; CDR3nt: TGCAGTGAACGGGCGGAGCCCTTTGGTACGCAGTATTTT; CDR3aa: CSERAEPFGTQYF
d_gene: NA; abundance: NA; v_gene: TRBV4-3; j_gene: TRBJ2-1; len: 15; CDR3nt: TGCGCCGGCAGCCTGGACCAGGGGATGTACAATGAGCAGTTCTTC; CDR3aa: CAGSLDQGMYNEQFF
d_gene: NA; abundance: NA; v_gene: TRBV5-6; j_gene: TRBJ2-3; len: 15; CDR3nt: TGTGCCAGCAGCTTGGACCCGCTAGCCGGAGATACGCAGTATTTT; CDR3aa: CASSLDPLAGDTQYF
d_gene: NA; abundance: once; v_gene: TRBV29-1; j_gene: TRBJ2-7; len: 12; CDR3nt: TGCAGCGTCCCCGGCAGCTCCTACGAGCAGTACTTC; CDR3aa: CSVPGSSYEQYF
d_gene: TRBD1; abundance: NA; v_gene: TRBV6-5; j_gene: TRBJ1-4; len: 15; CDR3nt: TGTGCCAGCAGTTACTCGACAGGGTGGGACGAAAAACTGTTTTTT; CDR3aa: CASSYSTGWDEKLFF
d_gene: NA; abundance: few; v_gene: TRBV6-6; j_gene: TRBJ2-7; len: 13; CDR3nt: TGTGCCAGTGGAGCAGGAGCCCCCTACGAGCAGTACTTC; CDR3aa: CASGAGAPYEQYF
d_gene: NA; abundance: few; v_gene: TRBV4-3; j_gene: TRBJ1-2; len: 14; CDR3nt: TGCGCCAGCAGCCAAGAAGGTGGGGTTGGTGGCTACACCTTC; CDR3aa: CASSQEGGVGGYTF
d_gene: NA; abundance: NA; v_gene: TRBV14; j_gene: TRBJ2-3; len: 16; CDR3nt: TGTGCCAGCAGCCAAGACGGACGGAAGGTCTCAGATACGCAGTATTTT; CDR3aa: CASSQDGRKVSDTQYF
d_gene: TRBD1; abundance: NA; v_gene: TRBV28; j_gene: TRBJ2-7; len: 15; CDR3nt: TGTGCCAGCAGTCACAGGGGGCGAAGGACCTACGAGCAGTACTTC; CDR3aa: CASSHRGRRTYEQYF
d_gene: TRBD2; abundance: few; v_gene: TRBV12-3/TRBV12-4; j_gene: TRBJ2-4; len: 15; CDR3nt: TGTGCCAGCCTTAGCGGGAGGGGGGCCAAAAACATTCAGTACTTC; CDR3aa: CASLSGRGAKNIQYF
d_gene: TRBD2; abundance: many; v_gene: TRBV7-2; j_gene: TRBJ2-3; len: 13; CDR3nt: TGTGCCAGCAGCCCAGGACTAGTACAGACGCAGTATTTT; CDR3aa: CASSPGLVQTQYF
d_gene: TRBD1; abundance: NA; v_gene: TRBV20-1; j_gene: TRBJ2-3; len: 15; CDR3nt: TGCAGTGCTACCAGACAGGGCCCGAGCACAGATACGCAGTATTTT; CDR3aa: CSATRQGPSTDTQYF
d_gene: TRBD2; abundance: few; v_gene: TRBV11-2; j_gene: TRBJ2-3; len: 17; CDR3nt: TGTGCCAGCAGCTTAGCCGGCGGGAGCGCTAGCACAGATACGCAGTATTTT; CDR3aa: CASSLAGGSASTDTQYF
d_gene: TRBD2; abundance: NA; v_gene: TRBV5-1; j_gene: TRBJ2-1; len: 13; CDR3nt: TGCGCCAGCAGCTTGGCGGGAGGGCAGGAGCAGTTCTTC; CDR3aa: CASSLAGGQEQFF
d_gene: TRBD2; abundance: NA; v_gene: TRBV4-1; j_gene: TRBJ2-1; len: 16; CDR3nt: TGCGCCAGCAGCCAAAAACTAGCGGGGCATAGGAATGAGCAGTTCTTC; CDR3aa: CASSQKLAGHRNEQFF
d_gene: TRBD2; abundance: NA; v_gene: TRBV6-2/TRBV6-3; j_gene: TRBJ2-1; len: 17; CDR3nt: TGTGCCAGCAGCCCCTTAGTAGCTAGCGGAGCCTACAATGAGCAGTTCTTC; CDR3aa: CASSPLVASGAYNEQFF
d_gene: TRBD1; abundance: few; v_gene: TRBV6-1; j_gene: TRBJ1-2; len: 16; CDR3nt: TGTGCCAGCAGTGAAGGTTACCTAGGACAGGGCCCCGGCTACACCTTC; CDR3aa: CASSEGYLGQGPGYTF
d_gene: NA; abundance: NA; v_gene: TRBV21-1; j_gene: TRBJ1-5; len: 18; CDR3nt: TGTGCCAGCAGCAAAGCCCATAGGTGGGCTTATAGCAATCAGCCCCAGCATTTT; CDR3aa: CASSKAHRWAYSNQPQHF
d_gene: NA; abundance: once; v_gene: TRBV6-1; j_gene: TRBJ1-5; len: 16; CDR3nt: TGTGCCAGTACCCTCGTGGGCTCTTATAGCAATCAGCCCCAGCATTTT; CDR3aa: CASTLVGSYSNQPQHF
d_gene: NA; abundance: few; v_gene: TRBV11-2; j_gene: TRBJ2-4; len: 15; CDR3nt: TGTGCCAGCAGAGCCGTACGGGGCACCAAAAACATTCAGTACTTC; CDR3aa: CASRAVRGTKNIQYF
d_gene: NA; abundance: NA; v_gene: TRBV7-9; j_gene: TRBJ2-1; len: 13; CDR3nt: TGTGCCAGCAGCTTAGTAGTTCTCAATGAGCAGTTCTTC; CDR3aa: CASSLVVLNEQFF
d_gene: NA; abundance: NA; v_gene: TRBV6-5; j_gene: TRBJ2-7; len: 12; CDR3nt: TGTGCCTGCAGTTGGAGGGGTTACGAGCAGTACTTC; CDR3aa: CACSWRGYEQYF
d_gene: TRBD2; abundance: few; v_gene: TRBV10-3; j_gene: TRBJ2-1; len: 15; CDR3nt: TGTGCCAGCACTAGCGGGACGGGTTCCTACAATGAGCAGTTCTTC; CDR3aa: CASTSGTGSYNEQFF
d_gene: TRBD1; abundance: NA; v_gene: TRBV6-2/TRBV6-3; j_gene: TRBJ1-5; len: 16; CDR3nt: TGTGCCAGCAGTTACGAAGCGACAGGGGAGAATCAGCCCCAGCATTTT; CDR3aa: CASSYEATGENQPQHF
d_gene: TRBD1; abundance: NA; v_gene: TRBV20-1; j_gene: TRBJ1-1; len: 13; CDR3nt: TGCAGTGTCCAGAACAGGGGGCGGACTGAAGCTTTCTTT; CDR3aa: CSVQNRGRTEAFF
d_gene: NA; abundance: NA; v_gene: TRBV24-1; j_gene: TRBJ2-3; len: 16; CDR3nt: TGTGCCACCAGTGATTTCGGGAGTCCGACCACAGATACGCAGTATTTT; CDR3aa: CATSDFGSPTTDTQYF
d_gene: TRBD1; abundance: NA; v_gene: TRBV20-1; j_gene: TRBJ1-2; len: 14; CDR3nt: TGCAGTGCTTCACGACAGGGGTTTAAAGATGGCTACACCTTC; CDR3aa: CSASRQGFKDGYTF
d_gene: NA; abundance: NA; v_gene: TRBV20-1; j_gene: TRBJ1-2; len: 14; CDR3nt: TGCAGTGCTAGAGATCAATGGATAGGTATTGGCTACACCTTC; CDR3aa: CSARDQWIGIGYTF
d_gene: NA; abundance: NA; v_gene: TRBV3-1; j_gene: TRBJ1-2; len: 12; CDR3nt: TGTGCCAGCAGCCAAGAAGTAGGTGATTACACCTTC; CDR3aa: CASSQEVGDYTF
d_gene: NA; abundance: few; v_gene: TRBV9; j_gene: TRBJ2-7; len: 14; CDR3nt: TGTGCCAGCAGCGACGGGACCACCACATACGAGCAGTACTTC; CDR3aa: CASSDGTTTYEQYF
d_gene: NA; abundance: NA; v_gene: TRBV2; j_gene: TRBJ2-7; len: 15; CDR3nt: TGTGCCAGCAGTGGGTTGGGGACTGTTGCCTACGAGCAGTACTTC; CDR3aa: CASSGLGTVAYEQYF
d_gene: NA; abundance: NA; v_gene: TRBV6-6; j_gene: TRBJ2-1; len: 13; CDR3nt: TGTGCCAGCAGTCCCCGGGAAGGGTACGAGCAGTTCTTC; CDR3aa: CASSPREGYEQFF
d_gene: NA; abundance: NA; v_gene: TRBV9; j_gene: TRBJ2-7; len: 15; CDR3nt: TGTGCCAGCACCAAACGCAGGACCAGCTCCTACGAGCAGTACTTC; CDR3aa: CASTKRRTSSYEQYF
d_gene: TRBD2; abundance: NA; v_gene: TRBV7-3; j_gene: TRBJ2-1; len: 15; CDR3nt: TGTGCCAGCAGCCTTAAGGGGCGGGAGAGGCGTAAGCAGTTCTTC; CDR3aa: CASSLKGRERRKQFF
d_gene: NA; abundance: NA; v_gene: TRBV10-3; j_gene: TRBJ2-7; len: 14; CDR3nt: TGTGCCATCAGGGAACTTCTCACCTCCTACGAGCAGTACTTC; CDR3aa: CAIRELLTSYEQYF